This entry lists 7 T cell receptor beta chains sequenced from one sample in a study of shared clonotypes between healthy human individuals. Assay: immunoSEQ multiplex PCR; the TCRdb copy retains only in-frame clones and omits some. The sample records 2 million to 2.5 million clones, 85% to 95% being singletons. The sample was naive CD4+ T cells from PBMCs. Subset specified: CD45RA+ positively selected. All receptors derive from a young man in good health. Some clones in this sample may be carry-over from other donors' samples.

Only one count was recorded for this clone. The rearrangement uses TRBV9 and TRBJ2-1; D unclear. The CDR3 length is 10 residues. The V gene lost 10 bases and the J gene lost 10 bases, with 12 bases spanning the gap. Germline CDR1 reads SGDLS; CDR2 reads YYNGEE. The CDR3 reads CAPPAKEQFF. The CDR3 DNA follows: TGTGCCCCGCCCGCCAAGGAGCAGTTCTTC. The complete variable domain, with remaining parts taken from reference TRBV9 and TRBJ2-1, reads DSGVTQTPKHLITATGQRVTLRCSPRSGDLSVYWYQQSLDQGLQFLIQYYNGEERAKGNILERFSAQQFPDLHSELNLSSLELGDSALYFCAPPAKEQFFGPGTRLTVL.

This chain's CDR3 is CASSEAGGRNYGYTF. As DNA, the CDR3 is TGTGCCAGCAGTGAGGCGGGGGGCCGGAACTATGGCTACACCTTC. The chain combines TRBV25-1 with TRBJ1-2; D may be TRBD1 (6 bases). The CDR3 contains 15 residues. V was shortened by 3 bases and J by 2 bases, with 13 bases between the two germline ends. Germline lookup yields CDR1 MGHDK and CDR2 SYGVNS.

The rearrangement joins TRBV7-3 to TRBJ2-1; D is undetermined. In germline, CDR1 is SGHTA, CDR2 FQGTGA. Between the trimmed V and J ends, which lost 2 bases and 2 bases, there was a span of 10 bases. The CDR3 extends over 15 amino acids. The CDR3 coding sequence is TGTGCCAGCAGCTTAGGTGCAGGAACCTACAATGAGCAGTTCTTC. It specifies CASSLGAGTYNEQFF.

DNA of the CDR3: TGTGCCGGAATGTCTCGGGCAACCTACGAGCAGTACTTC. Protein product: CAGMSRATYEQYF. This chain links TRBV2 with TRBJ2-7; no firm D call. Per the germline V gene, CDR1 is SNHLY and CDR2 is FYNNEI. V dropped 11 bases and J dropped 2 bases, with 16 bases sitting between them. The CDR3 contains 13 residues. Together with reference TRBV2 and TRBJ2-7, the CDR3 gives the full variable domain: EPEVTQTPSHQVTQMGQEVILRCVPISNHLYFYWYRQILGQKVEFLVSFYNNEISEKSEIFDDQFSVERPDGSNFTLKIRSTKLEDSAMYFCAGMSRATYEQYFGPGTRLTVT.

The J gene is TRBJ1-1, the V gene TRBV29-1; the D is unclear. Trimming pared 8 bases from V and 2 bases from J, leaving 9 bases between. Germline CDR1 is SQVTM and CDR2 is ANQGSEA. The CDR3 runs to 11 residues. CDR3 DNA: TGCAGCCTAAGGGATAACACTGAAGCTTTCTTT. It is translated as CSLRDNTEAFF.

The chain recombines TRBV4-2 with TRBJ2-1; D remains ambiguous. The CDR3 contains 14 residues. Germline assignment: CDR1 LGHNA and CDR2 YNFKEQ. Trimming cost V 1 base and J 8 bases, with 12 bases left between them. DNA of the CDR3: TGTGCCAGCAGCCAAGTTCCCCTGGGTGATGAGCAGTTCTTC. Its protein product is CASSQVPLGDEQFF.

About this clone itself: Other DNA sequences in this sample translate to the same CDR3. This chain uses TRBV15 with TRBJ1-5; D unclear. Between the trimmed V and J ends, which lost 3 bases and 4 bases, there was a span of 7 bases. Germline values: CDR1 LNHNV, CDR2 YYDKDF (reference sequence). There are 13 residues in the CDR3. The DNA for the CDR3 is TGTGCCACCAGCAGGGACGGGAATCAGCCCCAGCATTTT. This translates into CATSRDGNQPQHF. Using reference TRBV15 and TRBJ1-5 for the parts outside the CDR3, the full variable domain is DAMVIQNPRYQVTQFGKPVTLSCSQTLNHNVMYWYQQKSSQAPKLLFHYYDKDFNNEADTPDNFQSRRPNTSFCFLDIRSPGLGDTAMYLCATSRDGNQPQHFGDGTRLSIL.